This TCR beta chain was found in a study of blood T cell repertoires in COVID-19. Study overall: Acute-phase and convalescent COVID-19 samples originated in the United States, Italy and Spain. PBMCs, B-cell-depleted T cells, or T cells provided the cDNA or gDNA that made up the material.

Patients from Seattle were sampled longitudinally, starting during active infection. In the authors' workflow: By means of reference gene primer amplification, nucleated cell counts were estimated. The assay was immunoSEQ multiplex PCR, and TCRdb's table has in-frame clones only and misses some. That table gives V, J and clone size, and the DNA gave D and trimming. The sample has about 220,000 clones, more than 75% seen once. Germline loops: CDR1 SGHKS, CDR2 YYEKEE (reference sequence). Between the trimmed V and J ends, which lost 0 bases and 7 bases, there was a span of 8 bases. CDR3 length: 13 residues.

V and J are TRBV5-5 and TRBJ1-3; D gene unclear. The sample taken for sequencing was peripheral blood. The receptor comes from a woman aged 70-85 years with COVID-19, enrolled during active disease. CDR3 sequence (DNA): TGTGCCAGCAGCTTGGCCCCATTTAACACCATATATTTT. Its translation is CASSLAPFNTIYF.